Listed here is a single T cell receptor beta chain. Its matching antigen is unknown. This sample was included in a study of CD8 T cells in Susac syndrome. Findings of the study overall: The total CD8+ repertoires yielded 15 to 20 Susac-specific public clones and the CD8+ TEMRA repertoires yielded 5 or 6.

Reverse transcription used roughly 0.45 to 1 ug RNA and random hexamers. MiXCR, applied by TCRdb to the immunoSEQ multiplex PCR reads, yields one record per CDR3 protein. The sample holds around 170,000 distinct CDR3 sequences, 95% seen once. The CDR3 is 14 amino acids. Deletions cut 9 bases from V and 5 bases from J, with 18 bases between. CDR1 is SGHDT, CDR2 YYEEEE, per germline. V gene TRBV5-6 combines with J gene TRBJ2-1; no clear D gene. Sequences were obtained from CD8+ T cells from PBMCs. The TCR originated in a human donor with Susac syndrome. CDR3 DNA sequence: TGTGCCACCCGTCGACGACCGACCGACAATGAGCAGTTCTTC. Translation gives CATRRRPTDNEQFF.